This passage covers 27 T cell receptor beta chains from one sample sequenced in a study of cytomegalovirus exposure and HLA in healthy donors. The PCR employed 60 Vbeta primers together with 13 Jbeta primers. Sequencing used immunoSEQ multiplex PCR; TCRdb keeps in-frame clones, though not all of them. This sample has around 150,000 clones, with roughly 80% found just once. Sequenced: PBMCs. The receptors come from a man between 18 and 29 years old in good health and CMV-seropositive.

CDR3 sequence: CASNREKLFF. The DNA of the CDR3 is TGTGCCAGCAATAGGGAGAAACTGTTTTTT. The V call is TRBV2, the J call TRBJ1-4; D remains unclear. The CDR3 length is 10 residues. Looked up from germline, CDR1 is SNHLY and CDR2 is FYNNEI. With 7 bases removed from V and 11 bases from J, the gap between germline ends came to 8 bases.

The chain uses TRBV5-1 and TRBJ1-1, with D perhaps TRBD1 (6 bases). V gave up 8 bases and J gave up 1 base, with 12 bases separating them. Per the germline V gene, CDR1 is SGHRS and CDR2 is YFSETQ. The CDR3 is made up of 13 amino acids. CDR3 sequence reads: CASRQDANTEAFF. DNA for the CDR3: TGCGCCAGTCGACAGGACGCGAACACTGAAGCTTTCTTT.

This clone has more than one count but fewer than ten. This chain links TRBV2 with TRBJ2-5, with a possible D match to TRBD2 (5 bases). There are 11 residues in the CDR3. Trimming removed 8 bases at V and 4 bases at J, with 8 bases between. Germline V gene lookup returns CDR1 SNHLY and CDR2 FYNNEI. The CDR3 bases are TGTGCCAGCGAGGGCCGAGAGACCCAGTACTTC. Amino acid sequence: CASEGRETQYF.

The J gene is TRBJ1-2, the V gene TRBV27; TRBD1 aligns across 9 bases. CDR1 and CDR2 (germline): MNHEY, SMNVEV (reference sequence). J gave up 6 bases and V 6 bases, and 5 bases lay outside the gene matches. This CDR3 contains 13 residues. The CDR3 region has the DNA TGTGCCAGCAGGTGGGGACAGGGCAATGGCTACACCTTC. Translation gives CASRWGQGNGYTF.

This clone was recorded only once. The V call is TRBV19, the J call TRBJ1-5, with 10 positions matching TRBD1. Germline CDR1 is LNHDA and CDR2 is SQIVND (reference sequence). The CDR3 contains 17 residues. V lost 6 bases to trimming and J lost 4 bases; unmatched junction nucleotides: 12. This CDR3 reads CASSTPGQGSKNQPQHF. DNA of the CDR3: TGTGCCAGTAGCACGCCGGGACAGGGGTCCAAAAATCAGCCCCAGCATTTT.

The chain combines TRBV10-2 with TRBJ2-5, with D possibly being TRBD2 (6 bases). The V and J ends lost 2 bases and 0 bases respectively, with 13 bases between them. Germline lookup yields CDR1 WSHSY and CDR2 SAAADI. This CDR3 is built from 16 residues. CDR3 residues: CASSETLARYQETQYF. Written as DNA, the CDR3 is TGCGCCAGCAGTGAGACCCTAGCGAGGTACCAAGAGACCCAGTACTTC.

The chain has TRBV27 and TRBJ2-2; 7 positions match TRBD1. CDR3 length equals 13 residues. V lost 10 bases, J lost 12 bases, and 14 bases stayed unmatched. The germline CDR1 and CDR2 sequences are MNHEY and SMNVEV (reference sequence). The CDR3 region is CATTDGTAEKLFF. The CDR3, as DNA: TGTGCCACCACAGATGGGACAGCCGAGAAGCTGTTTTTT.

The chain links TRBV14 to TRBJ1-2, with 10 bases aligning to TRBD1. With V trimmed by 4 bases and J by 4 bases, 18 bases remained unmatched. The CDR3 is 19 amino acids. The V gene's germline CDR1 is SGHDN and CDR2 FVKESK. This CDR3 reads CASSPSPGQGIHLFYGYTF. CDR3 DNA sequence: TGTGCCAGCAGCCCCTCCCCGGGACAGGGGATTCATCTTTTCTATGGCTACACCTTC.

The chain uses TRBV6-1 and TRBJ2-5, with 10 nucleotides matching TRBD2. The CDR3 length is 14 residues. Germline CDR1 is MNHNS and CDR2 is SASEGT. V shed 4 bases and J 11 bases; nucleotides not matched to a gene: 10. For the CDR3, the DNA is TGTGCCAGCAGTGCCCGACTAGCGGGTGGAGAGCAGTACTTC. It yields the protein CASSARLAGGEQYF.

J is TRBJ2-7 and V is TRBV6-5; TRBD1 might be the D (6 bases). This CDR3 spans 12 amino acids. Per the germline V gene, CDR1 is MNHEY and CDR2 is SVGAGI. V lost 5 bases to trimming and J lost 2 bases, with 7 bases between them. The CDR3 reads CASSTGTYEQYF. The DNA of the CDR3 is TGTGCCAGCAGTACAGGGACCTACGAGCAGTACTTC.

The genes are TRBV5-1 and TRBJ2-5; TRBD2 matches 10 bases. Germline V gives CDR1 SGHRS, CDR2 YFSETQ. The CDR3 has 16 amino acids. The V segment lost 4 bases and the J segment 5 bases; nucleotides outside the gene matches: 11. Here the CDR3 reads CASSPISGRALETQYF. In DNA form, the CDR3 reads TGCGCCAGCAGCCCTATCAGCGGGAGGGCCTTGGAGACCCAGTACTTC.

The V and J genes are TRBV5-1 and TRBJ2-7, with TRBD2 as a possible D gene (6 bases). This CDR3 spans 15 amino acids. V lost 0 bases and J lost 2, with 12 bases in between. Per germline, CDR1 SGHRS and CDR2 YFSETQ. The CDR3 here is CASSLGPGVPYEQYF. The CDR3 DNA reads as TGCGCCAGCAGCTTGGGACCGGGAGTTCCCTACGAGCAGTACTTC.

This chain links TRBV19 with TRBJ1-5; perhaps TRBD1 as D (5 bases). Trimming left V 3 bases short and J 0 bases short, with 9 bases between. Germline-derived CDR1 and CDR2 are LNHDA and SQIVND (reference sequence). The CDR3 is made up of 15 amino acids. The DNA for the CDR3 is TGTGCCAGTAGTATGGGGGGGTATAGCAATCAGCCCCAGCATTTT. Its translation is CASSMGGYSNQPQHF.

This clone is a singleton in its sample. The V and J genes are TRBV7-2 and TRBJ2-1; perhaps TRBD1 as D (5 bases). The CDR3 has 13 residues. V shed 5 bases and J shed 9 bases, with 14 bases lying between them. Germline values: CDR1 SGHTA, CDR2 FQGNSA. The CDR3 here is CASSVKGAGEQFF. In DNA form, the CDR3 reads TGTGCCAGCAGCGTCAAAGGGGCCGGTGAGCAGTTCTTC.

The chain joins TRBV29-1 to TRBJ2-7, with D maybe TRBD2 (6 bases). Germline-derived CDR1 and CDR2 are SQVTM and ANQGSEA. Trimming removed 6 bases from V and 1 base from J, with 16 bases in between. The CDR3 has 14 amino acids. CDR3 protein: CSVTLTGDSYEQYF. In DNA, the CDR3 is TGCAGCGTGACCTTAACGGGAGATTCCTACGAGCAGTACTTC.

The chain is built from TRBV18 and TRBJ1-4; possibly TRBD1 for D (6 bases). V shed 4 bases and J shed 6 bases, with 15 bases lying between them. CDR1 is KGHSH, CDR2 LQKENI, per germline. This CDR3 is 15 amino acids long. This CDR3 is CASSLRDTVDEKLFF. The CDR3 coding sequence is TGTGCCAGCTCACTAAGGGACACGGTAGATGAAAAACTGTTTTTT.

This chain joins TRBV7-9 and TRBJ2-7, with D perhaps matching TRBD2 (7 bases). Per germline, CDR1 SEHNR and CDR2 FQNEAQ (reference sequence). The CDR3 has 10 residues. Trimming took off 11 bases at V and 6 bases at J, with 11 bases between the two ends. The CDR3 region is CASGGIEQYF. The CDR3 DNA reads TGTGCCTCGGGGGGCATCGAGCAGTACTTC.

The rearrangement uses TRBV5-4 and TRBJ2-7; TRBD2 matches at 13 bases. This CDR3 is built from 15 residues. Germline CDR1 and CDR2: SGHNT and YYREEE (reference sequence). J gave up 5 bases and V 4 bases, and 6 bases lay outside the gene matches. The CDR3 sequence is CASSPLAGGPNEQYF. As DNA, the CDR3 is TGTGCCAGCAGCCCACTAGCGGGAGGGCCCAACGAGCAGTACTTC.

The genes are TRBV11-2 and TRBJ2-5, with D possibly TRBD2 on 6 matching bases. V dropped 4 bases and J dropped 2 bases, with 17 bases sitting between them. The CDR3 covers 16 residues. Germline values: CDR1 SGHAT, CDR2 FQNNGV. In DNA, the CDR3 is TGTGCCAGCAGCTCCGTCCGCGGGGCGAGGCAAGAGACCCAGTACTTC. This gives the protein CASSSVRGARQETQYF.

The rearrangement links TRBV6-1 to TRBJ1-1, with TRBD1 matching 9 bases. Trimming at V came to 2 bases and at J to 0 bases, leaving 7 bases not matched to a gene. Germline V gene sequence: CDR1 MNHNS, CDR2 SASEGT. This CDR3 is built from 17 residues. The DNA of the CDR3 is TGTGCCAGCAGTGAATTAGCGACAGGGGGTATGAACACTGAAGCTTTCTTT. Amino acid sequence: CASSELATGGMNTEAFF.

This clone was recorded only once. This sequence joins TRBV7-8 and TRBJ1-4, with 7 bases identical to TRBD1. CDR3 length: 15 amino acids. The V segment lost 4 bases and the J segment 5 bases; nucleotides outside the gene matches: 7. Looked up from germline, CDR1 is SGHVS and CDR2 is FQNEAQ. The CDR3 here is CASSSRTGINEKLFF. The CDR3 DNA reads TGTGCCAGCAGCTCCCGGACAGGCATAAATGAAAAACTGTTTTTT.

J is TRBJ2-7 and V is TRBV27, with 10 bases lining up with TRBD1. This CDR3 contains 12 residues. J gave up 12 bases and V 5 bases, and 7 bases lay outside the gene matches. Germline loops: CDR1 MNHEY, CDR2 SMNVEV (reference sequence). The CDR3, as DNA: TGTGCCAGCAGTCTAGGGACAGGGGTTGTGTACTTC. It codes for CASSLGTGVVYF.

Note on this clone: Within the sample, other DNA sequences also encode this same CDR3. DNA of the CDR3: TGTGCCAGCAGTTTTGAGGGGGCCGGGGCCAACGTCCTGACTTTC. Amino acids: CASSFEGAGANVLTF. The gene calls are TRBV6-1 and TRBJ2-6; 7 bases align to TRBD1. Trimming cost V 5 bases and J 4 bases; bases outside gene matches: 5. This CDR3 is 15 amino acids long. CDR1 and CDR2 from the germline V gene are MNHNS and SASEGT.

This clone was counted a few times. V gene TRBV28 combines with J gene TRBJ1-2; D possibly corresponds to TRBD1 (5 bases). V was cut by 5 bases and J by 8 bases, with 18 bases left in between. Germline assignment: CDR1 MDHEN and CDR2 SYDVKM. The CDR3 totals 14 residues. CDR3 protein: CASSQTHPRVGYTF. The CDR3 DNA reads as TGTGCCAGCAGTCAAACCCATCCCAGGGTAGGCTACACCTTC.

This rearrangement joins TRBV28 to TRBJ2-7, with D possibly TRBD2 on 6 matching bases. Looked up from germline, CDR1 is MDHEN and CDR2 is SYDVKM. The germline V and J ends were trimmed by 9 bases and 0 bases, with 15 bases remaining between them. The CDR3 loop spans 14 amino acids. This CDR3 reads CASAPGTHSYEQYF. CDR3 nucleotide sequence: TGTGCCAGTGCTCCCGGGACTCACTCCTACGAGCAGTACTTC.

The chain carries TRBV7-9 and TRBJ1-6; D is unclear. V lost 0 bases and J lost 0, with 9 bases in between. This CDR3 spans 17 amino acids. Germline assignment: CDR1 SEHNR and CDR2 FQNEAQ (reference sequence). CDR3 nucleotide sequence: TGTGCCAGCAGCTTAGCATCTATCTACTCCTATAATTCACCCCTCCACTTT. Its translation: CASSLASIYSYNSPLHF.

The chain links TRBV9 to TRBJ2-1; D is undetermined. The V end lost 3 bases, the J end lost 6 bases, and 7 bases lay between the germline ends. Germline-derived CDR1 and CDR2 are SGDLS and YYNGEE. The CDR3 has 12 residues. The DNA for the CDR3 is TGTGCCAGCAGCGCGTTCGTCAATGAGCAGTTCTTC. This encodes CASSAFVNEQFF. The full variable domain, rest sourced from reference TRBV9 and TRBJ2-1, is DSGVTQTPKHLITATGQRVTLRCSPRSGDLSVYWYQQSLDQGLQFLIQYYNGEERAKGNILERFSAQQFPDLHSELNLSSLELGDSALYFCASSAFVNEQFFGPGTRLTVL.